A single sample is the source of the 32 T cell receptor beta chains below, sequenced in a study of CD8 T cells in Susac syndrome. Reverse transcription used about 0.45 to 1 ug RNA and random hexamers. One entry per CDR3 protein, called by TCRdb with MiXCR from the immunoSEQ multiplex PCR reads. The table includes 120,000 or so distinct CDR3 sequences, around 94% detected once. What was sequenced was CD4+ T cells from PBMCs. Receptors originate from a human donor with multiple sclerosis.

The V and J genes are TRBV3-1 and TRBJ1-5; 9 nucleotides match TRBD1. V shed 1 base and J 6 bases; nucleotides not matched to a gene: 1. Looked up from germline, CDR1 is LGHDT and CDR2 is YNNKEL (reference sequence). There are 14 residues in the CDR3. Here the CDR3 reads CASSQGTGVQPQHF. The CDR3 region has the DNA TGTGCCAGCAGCCAAGGGACAGGGGTTCAGCCCCAGCATTTT.

This clonotype has only one observation. The chain links TRBV23-1 to TRBJ2-3; 7 bases agree with TRBD1. TRBV23-1 falls under the ORF class, with uncertain function. V shed 3 bases, J shed 2 bases, and the junction held 8 bases outside the gene matches. The CDR3 is made up of 16 amino acids. The CDR3 here is CASSQYRDSTTDTQYF. The CDR3 bases are TGCGCCAGCAGTCAGTACCGGGACAGTACCACAGATACGCAGTATTTT.

CDR3: CASGLPTLDRAEAFF. The CDR3 DNA follows: TGTGCTAGTGGTTTGCCGACCCTGGACAGGGCTGAAGCTTTCTTT. This chain uses TRBV12-5 with TRBJ1-1, with 8 bases aligning to TRBD1. This CDR3 has 15 residues. Trimming took 2 bases from V and 6 from J; bases not matched to a gene: 8. Germline CDR1 reads LGHNT; CDR2 reads FRNRAP.

The rearrangement uses TRBV12-3 or TRBV12-4 and TRBJ2-5; D unresolved. The germline V and J ends were trimmed by 5 bases and 5 bases, with 24 bases remaining between them. The CDR3 runs to 17 residues. CDR3 residues: CASSPKIGKLKGETQYF. As DNA, the CDR3 is TGTGCCAGCAGTCCTAAGATAGGGAAATTGAAAGGGGAGACCCAGTACTTC.

This chain uses TRBV5-6 with TRBJ1-6; no clear D gene. V lost 1 base to trimming and J lost 14 bases, with 7 bases between them. This CDR3 region has 11 residues. Germline lookup yields CDR1 SGHDT and CDR2 YYEEEE. DNA for the CDR3: TGTGCCAGCAGCTTGCAGGAGACCCTCCACTTT. Protein product: CASSLQETLHF. Based on the CDR3 plus reference TRBV5-6 and TRBJ1-6, the full variable domain is DAGVTQSPTHLIKTRGQQVTLRCSPKSGHDTVSWYQQALGQGPQFIFQYYEEEERQRGNFPDRFSGHQFPNYSSELNVNALLLGDSALYLCASSLQETLHFGNGTRLTVT.

V usage is TRBV20-1 and J usage is TRBJ2-5, with TRBD2 matching over 11 bases. The germline gives CDR1 DFQATT, CDR2 SNEGSKA (reference sequence). This CDR3 region has 14 residues. The trim removed 4 bases at V and 4 bases at J, leaving 5 bases unmatched. The CDR3 is CSATPGTSGETQYF. CDR3 DNA sequence: TGCAGTGCTACCCCGGGGACTAGCGGAGAGACCCAGTACTTC.

V gene TRBV9 combines with J gene TRBJ2-7; 7 bases map to TRBD1. V shed 4 bases, J shed 4 bases, and the junction held 11 bases outside the gene matches. Germline V gene lookup returns CDR1 SGDLS and CDR2 YYNGEE. This CDR3 region has 15 residues. The CDR3 loop is CASSPRDSSSYEQYF. The CDR3 DNA reads as TGTGCCAGCAGCCCGAGGGACAGCTCCTCTTACGAGCAGTACTTC.

The chain joins TRBV7-9 to TRBJ1-2, with a tentative D call TRBD1 (6 bases). V was trimmed by 4 bases and J by 6 bases, leaving 18 bases between them. The CDR3 covers 15 residues. Germline V lookup: CDR1 SEHNR, CDR2 FQNEAQ (reference sequence). The CDR3 here is CASSSRGGAGNGYTF. The CDR3 region has the DNA TGTGCCAGCAGCTCACGCGGGGGGGCAGGGAATGGCTACACCTTC.

J is TRBJ1-1 and V is TRBV6-1; perhaps TRBD1 as D (6 bases). The CDR3 loop spans 14 amino acids. The V gene's germline CDR1 is MNHNS and CDR2 SASEGT. V lost 6 bases and J 1 base, leaving 12 bases between the germline ends. The CDR3 coding sequence is TGTGCCAGCAGATCCGGGACAACGAACACTGAAGCTTTCTTT. The encoded protein is CASRSGTTNTEAFF.

This chain uses TRBV3-1 with TRBJ1-4; the D gene is possibly TRBD1 (6 bases). Germline values: CDR1 LGHDT, CDR2 YNNKEL (reference sequence). This CDR3 is 15 amino acids long. Trimming removed 4 bases at V and 0 bases at J, with 9 bases between. CDR3 region: CASSPTGSTNEKLFF. The CDR3 DNA reads as TGTGCCAGCAGCCCGACAGGCTCAACTAATGAAAAACTGTTTTTT. The variable domain in full, with the rest retrieved from reference TRBV3-1 and TRBJ1-4, is DTAVSQTPKYLVTQMGNDKSIKCEQNLGHDTMYWYKQDSKKFLKIMFSYNNKELIINETVPNRFSPKSPDKAHLNLHINSLELGDSAVYFCASSPTGSTNEKLFFGSGTQLSVL.

The chain employs TRBV30 and TRBJ2-1; TRBD1 aligns across 9 bases. The trim removed 5 bases at V and 6 bases at J, leaving 14 bases unmatched. Germline V gives CDR1 GTSNPN, CDR2 SVGIG (reference sequence). This CDR3 is 16 amino acids long. The CDR3 loop reads CAWGPTGQGPLNEQFF. CDR3 coding DNA: TGTGCCTGGGGCCCAACGGGACAGGGTCCCCTCAATGAGCAGTTCTTC.

In this sample, this clonotype turned up once. J is TRBJ2-1 and V is TRBV5-4; no reliable D call. The germline gives CDR1 SGHNT, CDR2 YYREEE (reference sequence). This CDR3 comprises 13 residues. The V and J ends lost 4 bases and 4 bases respectively, with 9 bases between them. CDR3 sequence (DNA): TGTGCCAGCAGCATGCCGAGATACAATGAGCAGTTCTTC. It is translated as CASSMPRYNEQFF.

This chain uses TRBV20-1 with TRBJ2-7; TRBD2 matches at 13 bases. Per the germline V gene, CDR1 is DFQATT and CDR2 is SNEGSKA (reference sequence). The CDR3 has 16 amino acids. The trim removed 3 bases at V and 3 bases at J, leaving 8 bases unmatched. CDR3 sequence reads: CSASAGTSGMLYEQYF. The CDR3, as DNA: TGCAGTGCTAGCGCCGGGACTAGCGGGATGCTCTACGAGCAGTACTTC.

This chain joins TRBV3-1 and TRBJ1-3; D gene ambiguous. V lost 6 bases to trimming and J lost 4 bases, with 4 bases between them. CDR1 and CDR2 (germline): LGHDT, YNNKEL (reference sequence). This CDR3 has 11 residues. CDR3 coding DNA: TGTGCCAGCAGAAGGGGAAACACCATATATTTT. This gives the protein CASRRGNTIYF. The complete variable domain, with remaining parts taken from reference TRBV3-1 and TRBJ1-3, reads DTAVSQTPKYLVTQMGNDKSIKCEQNLGHDTMYWYKQDSKKFLKIMFSYNNKELIINETVPNRFSPKSPDKAHLNLHINSLELGDSAVYFCASRRGNTIYFGEGSWLTVV.

The CDR3 protein is CASTPTGSSSYEQYF. In DNA, the CDR3 is TGTGCCAGCACCCCGACAGGCAGTAGCTCCTACGAGCAGTACTTC. The chain joins TRBV6-6 to TRBJ2-7; possible D gene TRBD1, 6 bases. Trimming cost V 7 bases and J 0 bases, with 16 bases left between them. Germline assignment: CDR1 MNHNY and CDR2 SVGAGI (reference sequence). This CDR3 comprises 15 residues.

The chain uses TRBV7-2 and TRBJ2-5, with D tentatively TRBD1 or TRBD2 (5 bases each). V dropped 1 base and J dropped 4 bases, with 10 bases sitting between them. Germline V gene lookup returns CDR1 SGHTA and CDR2 FQGNSA. The CDR3 is 14 amino acids. CDR3 nucleotide sequence: TGTGCCAGCAGCTTAGGAGGGGAGCGAGAGACCCAGTACTTC. Translation gives CASSLGGERETQYF.

CDR3: CATREVGQGKGRQPQHF. As DNA, the CDR3 is TGTGCCACCAGGGAGGTGGGACAGGGAAAGGGACGGCAGCCCCAGCATTTT. This chain connects TRBV6-2 or TRBV6-3 to TRBJ1-5; 9 bases map to TRBD1. Germline CDR1 reads MNHEY; CDR2 reads SVGEGT. The length of the CDR3 is 17 residues. Trimming removed 10 bases from V and 7 bases from J; junction bases left unmatched: 20.

V usage is TRBV5-1 and J usage is TRBJ1-2, with D maybe TRBD1 (5 bases). Trimming cost V 5 bases and J 0 bases, with 8 bases left between them. The V gene's germline CDR1 is SGHRS and CDR2 YFSETQ. This CDR3 is 13 amino acids long. CDR3 coding DNA: TGCGCCAGCAGGACGACAGCTAACTATGGCTACACCTTC. This translates into CASRTTANYGYTF.

This rearrangement joins TRBV7-2 to TRBJ2-3; D not certain. The germline V gene encodes CDR1 SGHTA and CDR2 FQGNSA. V gave up 4 bases and J gave up 6 bases, with 14 bases separating them. The CDR3 runs 14 residues. The CDR3 nucleotides read TGTGCCAGCAGCTCAAGTCGCTTAGGTGATACGCAGTATTTT. It is translated as CASSSSRLGDTQYF.

This chain uses TRBV19 with TRBJ1-1; 7 positions match TRBD1. J gave up 1 base and V 8 bases, and 1 base lay outside the gene matches. Germline V gene lookup returns CDR1 LNHDA and CDR2 SQIVND (reference sequence). The CDR3 contains 12 residues. The CDR3 loop reads CASGTANTEAFF. Here the CDR3 DNA reads TGTGCCAGTGGGACAGCGAACACTGAAGCTTTCTTT.

The CDR3 loop reads CASSLAGGRDTQYF. CDR3 DNA sequence: TGCGCCAGCAGCTTAGCGGGGGGCAGAGATACGCAGTATTTT. V is TRBV5-1 and J is TRBJ2-3; TRBD2 agrees at 9 bases. This CDR3 region has 14 residues. Germline loops: CDR1 SGHRS, CDR2 YFSETQ. V was clipped by 2 bases and J by 5 bases; unmatched bases: 3. The full variable domain, its missing parts supplied by reference TRBV5-1 and TRBJ2-3, is KAGVTQTPRYLIKTRGQQVTLSCSPISGHRSVSWYQQTPGQGLQFLFEYFSETQRNKGNFPGRFSGRQFSNSRSEMNVSTLELGDSALYLCASSLAGGRDTQYFGPGTRLTVL.

Only one count was recorded for this clonotype. The CDR3 sequence: CASSFFPSGTNYGYTF. CDR3 nucleotide sequence: TGTGCCAGCAGTTTTTTCCCCTCCGGGACTAACTATGGCTACACCTTC. The genes are TRBV12-3 or TRBV12-4 and TRBJ1-2, with D hard to call. CDR3 length: 16 amino acids. Deletions cut 3 bases from V and 0 bases from J, with 14 bases between.

The V and J genes are TRBV6-1 and TRBJ1-5; D remains ambiguous. The CDR3 contains 14 residues. V shed 4 bases and J shed 3 bases, with 10 bases lying between them. Germline CDR1 MNHNS, CDR2 SASEGT. For the CDR3, the DNA is TGTGCCAGCAGTGTCCGGGTCTTCAATCAGCCCCAGCATTTT. Its protein is CASSVRVFNQPQHF.

V usage is TRBV3-1 and J usage is TRBJ2-5; D remains ambiguous. CDR3 size: 14 residues. Germline assignment: CDR1 LGHDT and CDR2 YNNKEL (reference sequence). Trimming took 1 base from V and 6 from J, leaving 12 bases between them. The CDR3 loop is CASSQVQLVQTQYF. In DNA form, the CDR3 reads TGTGCCAGCAGCCAAGTTCAACTCGTTCAGACCCAGTACTTC.

This chain links TRBV27 with TRBJ1-4, with unresolved D. This CDR3 is 13 amino acids long. V was shortened by 5 bases and J by 8 bases, with 12 bases between the two germline ends. Germline V gene sequence: CDR1 MNHEY, CDR2 SMNVEV (reference sequence). The CDR3 sequence: CASSPPSREKLFF. CDR3 nucleotides: TGTGCCAGCAGTCCTCCGTCCAGGGAAAAACTGTTTTTT.

The V gene is TRBV20-1, the J gene TRBJ1-5; 8 bases are shared with TRBD1. Germline V gene sequence: CDR1 DFQATT, CDR2 SNEGSKA (reference sequence). The length of the CDR3 is 14 residues. The V segment lost 1 base and the J segment 6 bases; nucleotides outside the gene matches: 5. Here the CDR3 reads CSARGRTGRQPQHF. CDR3 sequence (DNA): TGCAGTGCTAGAGGGAGGACAGGGCGTCAGCCCCAGCATTTT.

The chain couples TRBV20-1 to TRBJ1-1, with D tentatively TRBD1 (5 bases). Trimming left V 2 bases short and J 2 bases short, with 12 bases between. The CDR3 spans 14 residues. CDR1 and CDR2 from the germline V gene are DFQATT and SNEGSKA (reference sequence). Here the CDR3 DNA reads TGCAGTGCTAGAAGAGGGGAATACAACACTGAAGCTTTCTTT. Translating it yields CSARRGEYNTEAFF.

This chain connects TRBV15 to TRBJ2-7; tentatively, D is TRBD2 (6 bases). Per germline, CDR1 LNHNV and CDR2 YYDKDF (reference sequence). This CDR3 has 16 residues. Trimming cost V 1 base and J 0 bases, with 13 bases left between them. CDR3 DNA sequence: TGTGCCACCAGCAGAGTGGGCGGGATCAGCTCCTACGAGCAGTACTTC. Protein: CATSRVGGISSYEQYF.

This chain connects TRBV6-5 to TRBJ2-5; 10 bases are a match to TRBD1. Germline CDR1 reads MNHEY; CDR2 reads SVGAGI. CDR3 length equals 14 residues. Trimming at V came to 8 bases and at J to 2 bases, leaving 5 bases not matched to a gene. The CDR3 DNA is TGTGCCAGCGAGACAGGGGGCACTCAAGAGACCCAGTACTTC. Amino acids: CASETGGTQETQYF.

The chain combines TRBV19 with TRBJ1-5; D is unclear. The CDR3 is made up of 15 amino acids. V dropped 10 bases and J dropped 1 base, with 17 bases sitting between them. The germline V gene encodes CDR1 LNHDA and CDR2 SQIVND (reference sequence). CDR3 region: CATKLGSPSNQPQHF. In DNA, the CDR3 is TGTGCCACCAAATTGGGGAGCCCCAGCAATCAGCCCCAGCATTTT.

The V call is TRBV7-9, the J call TRBJ2-1, with TRBD2 as a possible D gene (5 bases). Trimming cost V 5 bases and J 10 bases, with 21 bases left between them. Germline CDR1 and CDR2: SEHNR and FQNEAQ (reference sequence). The CDR3 consists of 15 residues. In nucleotides, the CDR3 is TGTGCCAGCAGCACTTGGCCCCAGACGACTAAGGAGCAGTTCTTC. Translated, it gives CASSTWPQTTKEQFF.

V is TRBV3-1 and J is TRBJ1-1, with a tentative D call TRBD1 (5 bases). The CDR3 is 14 residues long. Trimming cost V 5 bases and J 1 base, with 11 bases left between them. CDR1 and CDR2 from the germline V gene are LGHDT and YNNKEL (reference sequence). In DNA form, the CDR3 reads TGTGCCAGCAGCTCCGGGACGCCGAACACTGAAGCTTTCTTT. This gives the protein CASSSGTPNTEAFF.